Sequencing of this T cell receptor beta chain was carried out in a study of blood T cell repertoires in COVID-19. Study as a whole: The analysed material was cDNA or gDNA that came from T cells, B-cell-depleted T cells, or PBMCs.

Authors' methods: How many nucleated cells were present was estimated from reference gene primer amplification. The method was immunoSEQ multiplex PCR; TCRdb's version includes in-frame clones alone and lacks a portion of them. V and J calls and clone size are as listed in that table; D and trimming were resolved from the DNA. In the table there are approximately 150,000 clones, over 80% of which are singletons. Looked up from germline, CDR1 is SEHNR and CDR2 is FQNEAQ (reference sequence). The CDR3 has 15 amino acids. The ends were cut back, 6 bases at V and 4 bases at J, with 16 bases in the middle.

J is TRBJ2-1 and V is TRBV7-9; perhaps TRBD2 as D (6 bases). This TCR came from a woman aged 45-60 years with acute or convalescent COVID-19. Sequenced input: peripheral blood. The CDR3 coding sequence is TGTGCCAGCAGGCGCCGGGACTCTTTATACAATGAGCAGTTCTTC. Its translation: CASRRRDSLYNEQFF.